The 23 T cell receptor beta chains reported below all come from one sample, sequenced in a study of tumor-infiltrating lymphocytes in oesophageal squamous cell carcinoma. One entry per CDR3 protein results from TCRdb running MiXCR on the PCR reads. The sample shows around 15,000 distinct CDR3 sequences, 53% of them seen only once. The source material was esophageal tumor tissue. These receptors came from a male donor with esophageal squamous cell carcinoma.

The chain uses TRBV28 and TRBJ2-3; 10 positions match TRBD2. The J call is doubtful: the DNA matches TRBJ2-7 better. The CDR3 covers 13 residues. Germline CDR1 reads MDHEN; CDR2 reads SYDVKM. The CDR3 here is CASNRLAGYEQYF. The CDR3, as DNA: TGTGCCAGCAACCGACTAGCGGGCTACGAGCAGTACTTC.

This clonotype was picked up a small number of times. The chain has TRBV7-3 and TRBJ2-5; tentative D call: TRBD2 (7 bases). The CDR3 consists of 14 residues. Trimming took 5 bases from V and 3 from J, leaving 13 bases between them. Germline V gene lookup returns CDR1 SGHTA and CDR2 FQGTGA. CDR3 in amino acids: CASSQGGGKETQYF. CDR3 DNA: TGTGCCAGCAGCCAGGGAGGGGGAAAAGAGACCCAGTACTTC.

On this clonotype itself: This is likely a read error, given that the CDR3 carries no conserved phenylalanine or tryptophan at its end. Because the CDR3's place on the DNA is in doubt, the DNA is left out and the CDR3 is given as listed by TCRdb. The CDR3 sequence is CASSYGPP. The chain has TRBV6-5 and TRBJ2-4; no DNA check was done on the table's D call, TRBD2. The CDR3 totals 8 residues, both ends included. Germline CDR1 and CDR2: MNHEY and SVGAGI.

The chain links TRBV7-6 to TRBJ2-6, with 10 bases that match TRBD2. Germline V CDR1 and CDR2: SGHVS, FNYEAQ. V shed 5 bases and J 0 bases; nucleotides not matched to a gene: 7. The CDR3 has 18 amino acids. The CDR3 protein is CASSDTSGVRSGANVLTF. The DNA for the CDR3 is TGTGCCAGCAGCGATACTAGCGGGGTCCGCTCTGGGGCCAACGTCCTGACTTTC. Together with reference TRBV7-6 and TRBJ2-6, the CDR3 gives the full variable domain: GAGVSQSPRYKVTKRGQDVALRCDPISGHVSLYWYRQALGQGPEFLTYFNYEAQQDKSGLPNDRFSAERPEGSISTLTIQRTEQRDSAMYRCASSDTSGVRSGANVLTFGAGSRLTVL.

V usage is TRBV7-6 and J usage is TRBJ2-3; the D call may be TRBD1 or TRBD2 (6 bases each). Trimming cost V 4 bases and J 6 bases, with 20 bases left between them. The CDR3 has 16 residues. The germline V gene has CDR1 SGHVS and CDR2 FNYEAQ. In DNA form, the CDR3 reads TGTGCCAGCAGCTCGCCGAGCTGGGGGGCATTGGATACGCAGTATTTT. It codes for CASSSPSWGALDTQYF.

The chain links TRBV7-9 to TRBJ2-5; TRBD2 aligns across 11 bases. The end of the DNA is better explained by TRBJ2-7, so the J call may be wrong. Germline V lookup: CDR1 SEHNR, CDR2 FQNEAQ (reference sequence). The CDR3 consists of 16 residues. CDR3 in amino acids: CASSTRLAGNSYEQYF. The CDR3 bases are TGTGCCAGCAGCACACGACTAGCGGGGAACTCCTACGAGCAGTACTTC.

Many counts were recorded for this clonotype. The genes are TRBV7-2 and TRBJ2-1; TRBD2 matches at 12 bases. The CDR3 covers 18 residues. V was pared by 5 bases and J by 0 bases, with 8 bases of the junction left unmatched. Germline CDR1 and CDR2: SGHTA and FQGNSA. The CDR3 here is CASSLYRTSGASYNEQFF. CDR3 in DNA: TGTGCCAGCAGCCTATATCGGACTAGCGGGGCCTCCTACAATGAGCAGTTCTTC.

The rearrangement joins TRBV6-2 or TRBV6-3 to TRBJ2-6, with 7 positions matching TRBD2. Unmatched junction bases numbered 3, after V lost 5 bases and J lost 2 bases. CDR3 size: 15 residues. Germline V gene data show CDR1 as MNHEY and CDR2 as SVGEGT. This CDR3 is CASSESGAGANVLTF. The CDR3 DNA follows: TGTGCCAGCAGTGAGAGCGGGGCTGGGGCCAACGTCCTGACTTTC.

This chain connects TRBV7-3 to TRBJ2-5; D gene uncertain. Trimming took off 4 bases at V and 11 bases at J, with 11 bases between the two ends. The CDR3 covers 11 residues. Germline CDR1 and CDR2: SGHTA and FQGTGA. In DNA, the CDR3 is TGTGCCAGCAGCTCTTACAATGAGCAGTACTTC. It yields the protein CASSSYNEQYF.

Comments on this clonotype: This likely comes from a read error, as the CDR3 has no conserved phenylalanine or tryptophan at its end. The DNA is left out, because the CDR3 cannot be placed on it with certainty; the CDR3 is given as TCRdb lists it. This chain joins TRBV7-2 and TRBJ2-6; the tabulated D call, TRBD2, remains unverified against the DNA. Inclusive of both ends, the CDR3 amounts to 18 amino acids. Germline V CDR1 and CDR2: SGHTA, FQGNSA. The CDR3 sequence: CASSLGPWGLEARQYFGN.

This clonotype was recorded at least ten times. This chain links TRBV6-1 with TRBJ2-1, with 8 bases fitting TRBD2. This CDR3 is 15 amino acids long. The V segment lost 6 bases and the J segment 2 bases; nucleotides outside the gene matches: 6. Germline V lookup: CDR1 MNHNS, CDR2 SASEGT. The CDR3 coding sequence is TGTGCCAGCAGCCTTAGCGGGGAAGCCTACAATGAGCAGTTCTTC. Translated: CASSLSGEAYNEQFF.

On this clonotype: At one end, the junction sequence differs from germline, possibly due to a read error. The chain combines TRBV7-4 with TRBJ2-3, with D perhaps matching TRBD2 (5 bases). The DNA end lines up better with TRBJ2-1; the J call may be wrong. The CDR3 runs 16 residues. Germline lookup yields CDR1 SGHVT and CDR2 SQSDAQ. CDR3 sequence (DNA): TGTGCCAGCACCGGGGATACCTCATTCTCCTGCAATGAGCAGTTCTTC. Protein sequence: CASTGDTSFSCNEQFF.

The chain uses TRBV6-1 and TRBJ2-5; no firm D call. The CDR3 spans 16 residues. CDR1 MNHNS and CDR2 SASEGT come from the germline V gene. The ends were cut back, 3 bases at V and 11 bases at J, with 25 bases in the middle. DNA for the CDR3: TGTGCCAGCAGTGAGGCCCCTTCTCCCATTTACAATGAGCAGTACTTC. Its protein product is CASSEAPSPIYNEQYF.

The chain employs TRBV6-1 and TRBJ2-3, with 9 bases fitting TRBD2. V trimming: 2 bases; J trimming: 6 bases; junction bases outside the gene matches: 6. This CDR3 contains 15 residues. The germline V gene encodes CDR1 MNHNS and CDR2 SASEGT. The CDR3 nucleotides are TGTGCCAGCAGTGAATTTGCGGGAGGGAAGGATACGCAGTATTTT. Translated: CASSEFAGGKDTQYF.

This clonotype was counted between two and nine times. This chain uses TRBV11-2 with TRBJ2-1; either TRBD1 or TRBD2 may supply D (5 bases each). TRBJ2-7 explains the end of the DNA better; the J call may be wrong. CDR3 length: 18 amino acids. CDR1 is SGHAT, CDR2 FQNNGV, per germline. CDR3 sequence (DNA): TGTGCCAGCAGCTTTCCGACGGTCGCCGGGGACCCCTGGGATGAGCAGTACTTC. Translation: CASSFPTVAGDPWDEQYF.

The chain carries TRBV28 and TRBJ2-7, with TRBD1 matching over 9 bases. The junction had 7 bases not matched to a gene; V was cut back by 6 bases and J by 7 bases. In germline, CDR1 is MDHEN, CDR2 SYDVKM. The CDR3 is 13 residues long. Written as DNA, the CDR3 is TGTGCCAGCAGAGGGACAGGGATTATGGAGCAGTACTTC. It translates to CASRGTGIMEQYF. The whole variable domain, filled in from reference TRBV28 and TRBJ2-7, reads DVKVTQSSRYLVKRTGEKVFLECVQDMDHENMFWYRQDPGLGLRLIYFSYDVKMKEKGDIPEGYSVSREKKERFSLILESASTNQTSMYLCASRGTGIMEQYFGPGTRLTVT.

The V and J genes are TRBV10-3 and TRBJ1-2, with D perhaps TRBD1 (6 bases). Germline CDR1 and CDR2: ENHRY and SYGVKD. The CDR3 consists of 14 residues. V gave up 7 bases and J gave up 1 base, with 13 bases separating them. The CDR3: CAIKPTGINYGYTF. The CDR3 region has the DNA TGTGCCATCAAACCAACAGGGATTAACTATGGCTACACCTTC.

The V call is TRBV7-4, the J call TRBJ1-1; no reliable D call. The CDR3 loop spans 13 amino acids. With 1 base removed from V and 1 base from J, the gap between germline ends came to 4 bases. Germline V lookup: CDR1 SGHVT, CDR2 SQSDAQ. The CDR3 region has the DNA TGTGCCAGCAGCTTAGAAGGGAACACTGAAGCTTTCTTT. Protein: CASSLEGNTEAFF. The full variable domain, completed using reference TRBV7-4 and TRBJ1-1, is GAGVSQSPRYKVAKRGRDVALRCDSISGHVTLYWYRQTLGQGSEVLTYSQSDAQRDKSGRPSGRFSAERPERSVSTLKIQRTEQGDSAVYLCASSLEGNTEAFFGQGTRLTVV.

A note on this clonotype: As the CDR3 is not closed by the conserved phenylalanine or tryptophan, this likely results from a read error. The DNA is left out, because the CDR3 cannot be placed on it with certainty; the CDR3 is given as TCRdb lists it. This CDR3 is CSAREDRGHSPLHFGN. The rearrangement joins TRBV20-1 to TRBJ2-5; the table's D call of TRBD1 was not tested on the DNA. Germline V CDR1 and CDR2: DFQATT, SNEGSKA (reference sequence). The CDR3 adds up to 16 amino acids, both ends counted.

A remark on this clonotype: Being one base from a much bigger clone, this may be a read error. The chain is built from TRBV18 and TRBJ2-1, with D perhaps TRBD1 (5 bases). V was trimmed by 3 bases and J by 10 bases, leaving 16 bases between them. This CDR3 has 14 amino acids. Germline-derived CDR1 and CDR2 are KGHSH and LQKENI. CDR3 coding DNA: TGTGCCAGCTCACCCTTAGACAGAGCCTACGAGCAGTTCTTC. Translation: CASSPLDRAYEQFF.

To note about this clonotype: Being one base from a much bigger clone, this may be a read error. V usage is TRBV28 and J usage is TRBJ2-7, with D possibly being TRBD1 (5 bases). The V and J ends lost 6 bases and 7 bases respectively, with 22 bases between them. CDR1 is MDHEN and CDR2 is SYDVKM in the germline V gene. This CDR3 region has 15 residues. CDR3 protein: CASRGRSAGEREQYF. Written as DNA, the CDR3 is TGTGCCAGCAGGGGGCGCTCGGCTGGTGAACGTGAGCAGTACTTC.

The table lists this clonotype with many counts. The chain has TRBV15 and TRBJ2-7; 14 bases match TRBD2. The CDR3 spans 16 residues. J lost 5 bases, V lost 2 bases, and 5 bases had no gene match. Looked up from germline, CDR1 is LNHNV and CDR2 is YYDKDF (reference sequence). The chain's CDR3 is CATSRSGTSGRNEQYF. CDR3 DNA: TGTGCCACCAGCAGATCCGGGACTAGCGGGAGAAACGAGCAGTACTTC.

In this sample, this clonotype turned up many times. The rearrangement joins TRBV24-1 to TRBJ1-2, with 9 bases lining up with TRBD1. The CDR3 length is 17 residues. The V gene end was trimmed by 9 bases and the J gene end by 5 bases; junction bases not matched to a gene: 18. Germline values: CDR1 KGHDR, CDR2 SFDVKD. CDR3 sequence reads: CATAGSVGGQGFYGYTF. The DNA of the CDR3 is TGTGCCACCGCGGGTTCCGTAGGGGGACAGGGTTTTTATGGCTACACCTTC.